The present T cell receptor (beta chain) was sequenced within a study of control samples from healthy donors and cancer patients. The CDR3 is 14 residues long. V lost 8 bases to trimming and J lost 2 bases, with 14 bases between them. CDR1 and CDR2 from the germline V gene are LGHDT and YNNKEL (reference sequence). The method was immunoSEQ multiplex PCR; TCRdb's version includes in-frame clones alone and lacks a portion of them. The data show about 140,000 clones, with more than 80% seen just once and over 6% held by the top ten. Material: blood. The TCR sequence derives from a man between 18 and 35 years old in good health. The V gene is TRBV3-1 (or the pseudogene TRBV3-2), the J gene TRBJ2-3; D perhaps matches TRBD2 (6 bases). CDR3 in amino acids: CASAPGGVTDTQYF. Here the CDR3 DNA reads TGTGCCAGCGCCCCCGGGGGAGTCACAGATACGCAGTATTTT.